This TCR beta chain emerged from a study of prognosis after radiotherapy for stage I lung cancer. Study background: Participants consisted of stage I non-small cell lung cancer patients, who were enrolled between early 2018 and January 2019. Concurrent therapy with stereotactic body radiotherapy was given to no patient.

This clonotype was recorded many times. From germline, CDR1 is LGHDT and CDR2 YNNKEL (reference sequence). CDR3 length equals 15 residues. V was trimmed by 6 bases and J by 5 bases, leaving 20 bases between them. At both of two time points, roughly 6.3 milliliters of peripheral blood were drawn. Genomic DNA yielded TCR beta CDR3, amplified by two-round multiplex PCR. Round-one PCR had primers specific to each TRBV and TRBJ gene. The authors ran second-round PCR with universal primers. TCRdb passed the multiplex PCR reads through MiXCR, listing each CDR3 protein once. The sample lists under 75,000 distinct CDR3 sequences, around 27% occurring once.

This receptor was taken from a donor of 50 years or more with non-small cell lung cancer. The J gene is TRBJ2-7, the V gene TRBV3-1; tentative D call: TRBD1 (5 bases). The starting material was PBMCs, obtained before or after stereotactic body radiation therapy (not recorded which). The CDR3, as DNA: TGTGCCAGCAGTCCCCCCCCCGCAGGGTTGAACGAGCAGTACTTC. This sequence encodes CASSPPPAGLNEQYF.